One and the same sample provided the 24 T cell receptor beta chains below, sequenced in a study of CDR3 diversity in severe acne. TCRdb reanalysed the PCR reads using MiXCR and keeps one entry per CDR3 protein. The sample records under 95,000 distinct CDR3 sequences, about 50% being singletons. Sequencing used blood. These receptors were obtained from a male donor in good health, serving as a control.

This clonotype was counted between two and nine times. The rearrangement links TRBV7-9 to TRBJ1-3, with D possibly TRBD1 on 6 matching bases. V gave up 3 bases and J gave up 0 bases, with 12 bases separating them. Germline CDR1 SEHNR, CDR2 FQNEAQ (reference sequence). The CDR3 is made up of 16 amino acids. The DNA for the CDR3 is TGTGCCAGCAGCTTCGGCGGGACAAACTCTGGAAACACCATATATTTT. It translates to CASSFGGTNSGNTIYF.

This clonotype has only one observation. CDR3 residues: CSVPFGTNEKLFF. CDR3 coding DNA: TGCAGTGTCCCCTTTGGAACTAATGAAAAACTGTTTTTT. The genes are TRBV20-1 and TRBJ1-4; D not certain. The CDR3 consists of 13 residues. Trimming took 7 bases from V and 1 from J, leaving 10 bases between them. Germline-derived CDR1 and CDR2 are DFQATT and SNEGSKA (reference sequence).

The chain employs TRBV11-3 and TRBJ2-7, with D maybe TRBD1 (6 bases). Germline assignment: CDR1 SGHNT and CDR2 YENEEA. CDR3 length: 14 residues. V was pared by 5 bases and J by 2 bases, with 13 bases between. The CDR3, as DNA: TGTGCCAGCAGCCCCCGGGACAAACCCTACGAGCAGTACTTC. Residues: CASSPRDKPYEQYF.

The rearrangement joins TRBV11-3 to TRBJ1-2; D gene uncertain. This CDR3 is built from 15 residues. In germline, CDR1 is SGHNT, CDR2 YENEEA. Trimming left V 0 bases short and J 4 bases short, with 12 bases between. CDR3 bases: TGTGCCAGCAGCTTAGAGGGTGGCTGGGGCTATGGCTACACCTTC. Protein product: CASSLEGGWGYGYTF.

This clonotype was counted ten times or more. The CDR3 region has the DNA TGTGCCAGCAGCGGACAGGGTCATCAGCCCCAGCATTTT. Translating it yields CASSGQGHQPQHF. This chain uses TRBV9 with TRBJ1-5; 7 bases are shared with TRBD1. Losses at the gene ends were 3 bases for V and 5 bases for J; bases not matched to a gene: 2. From germline, CDR1 is SGDLS and CDR2 YYNGEE. This CDR3 comprises 13 residues.

The CDR3 sequence: CASSYGIGMDEAFF. The CDR3 DNA sequence: TGTGCCAGCAGTTATGGCATAGGTATGGATGAAGCTTTCTTT. The J gene is TRBJ1-1, the V gene TRBV2, with unresolved D. Trimming cost V 5 bases and J 7 bases, with 17 bases left between them. Germline CDR1 SNHLY, CDR2 FYNNEI. This CDR3 is 14 amino acids long.

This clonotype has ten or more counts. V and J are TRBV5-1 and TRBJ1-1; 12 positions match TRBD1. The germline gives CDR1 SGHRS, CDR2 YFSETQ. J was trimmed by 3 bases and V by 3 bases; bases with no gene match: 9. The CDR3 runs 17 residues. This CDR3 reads CASSSQGQGARDTEAFF. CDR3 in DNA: TGCGCCAGCAGCTCCCAGGGACAGGGGGCTCGCGACACTGAAGCTTTCTTT.

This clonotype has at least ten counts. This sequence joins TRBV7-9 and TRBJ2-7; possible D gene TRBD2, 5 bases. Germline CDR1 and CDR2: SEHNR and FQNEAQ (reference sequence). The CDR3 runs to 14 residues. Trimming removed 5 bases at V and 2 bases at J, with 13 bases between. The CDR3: CASSSLGNAYEQYF. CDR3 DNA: TGTGCCAGCAGCAGCCTCGGGAACGCCTACGAGCAGTACTTC.

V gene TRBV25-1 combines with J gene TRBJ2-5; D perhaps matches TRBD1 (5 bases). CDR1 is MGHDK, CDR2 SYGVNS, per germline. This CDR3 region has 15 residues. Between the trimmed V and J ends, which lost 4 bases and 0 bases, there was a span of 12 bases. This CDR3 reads CASSVRNRYQETQYF. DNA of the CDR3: TGTGCCAGCAGTGTGCGGAACAGGTACCAAGAGACCCAGTACTTC.

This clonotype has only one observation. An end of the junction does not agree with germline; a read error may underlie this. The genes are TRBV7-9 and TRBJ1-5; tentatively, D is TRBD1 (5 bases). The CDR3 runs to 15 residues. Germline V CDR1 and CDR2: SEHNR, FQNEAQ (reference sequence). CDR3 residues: CASSSGTGTYQPQHF. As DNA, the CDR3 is TGTGCCAGCAGCTCCGGGACGGGGACCTATCAGCCCCAGCACTTT.

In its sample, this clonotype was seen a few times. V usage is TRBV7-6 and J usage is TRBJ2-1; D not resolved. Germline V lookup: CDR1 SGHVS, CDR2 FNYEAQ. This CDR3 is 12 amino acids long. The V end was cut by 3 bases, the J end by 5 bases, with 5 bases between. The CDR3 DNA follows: TGTGCCAGCAGCTTTTCGAACAATGAGCAGTTCTTC. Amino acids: CASSFSNNEQFF.

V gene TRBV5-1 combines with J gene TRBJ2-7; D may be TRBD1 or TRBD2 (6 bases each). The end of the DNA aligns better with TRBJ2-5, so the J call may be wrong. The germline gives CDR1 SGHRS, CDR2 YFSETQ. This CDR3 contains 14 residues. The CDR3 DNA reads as TGCGCCAGCAGCTTGAAGGGGGGAGACCAGACCCAGTACTTC. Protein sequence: CASSLKGGDQTQYF.

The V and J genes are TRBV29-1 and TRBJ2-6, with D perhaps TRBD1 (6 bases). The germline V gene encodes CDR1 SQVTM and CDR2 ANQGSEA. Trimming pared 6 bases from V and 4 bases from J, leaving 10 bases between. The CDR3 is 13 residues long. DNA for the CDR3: TGCAGCGTCTCCGGGACAGGGGCCAACGTCCTGACTTTC. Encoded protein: CSVSGTGANVLTF.

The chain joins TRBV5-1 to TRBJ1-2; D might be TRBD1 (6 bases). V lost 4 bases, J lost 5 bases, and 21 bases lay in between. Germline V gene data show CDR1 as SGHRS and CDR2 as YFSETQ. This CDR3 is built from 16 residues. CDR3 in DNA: TGCGCCAGCAGCCAAAGAGAGACAGGTGGCCTTTATGGCTACACCTTC. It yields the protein CASSQRETGGLYGYTF.

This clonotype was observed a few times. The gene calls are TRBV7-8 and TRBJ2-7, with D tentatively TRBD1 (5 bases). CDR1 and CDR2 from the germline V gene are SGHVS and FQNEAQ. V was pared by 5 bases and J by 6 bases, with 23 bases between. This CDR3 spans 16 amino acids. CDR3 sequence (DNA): TGTGCCAGCAGCGCCAAGTCCCAAATGGGGCCGGTCGAGCAGTACTTC. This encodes CASSAKSQMGPVEQYF.

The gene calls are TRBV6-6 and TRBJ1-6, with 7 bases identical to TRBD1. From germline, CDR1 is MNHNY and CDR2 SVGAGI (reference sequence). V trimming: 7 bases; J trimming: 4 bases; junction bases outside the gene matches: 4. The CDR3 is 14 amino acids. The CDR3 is CASTTGMYNSPLHF. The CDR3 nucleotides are TGTGCCAGCACGACAGGGATGTATAATTCACCCCTCCACTTT.

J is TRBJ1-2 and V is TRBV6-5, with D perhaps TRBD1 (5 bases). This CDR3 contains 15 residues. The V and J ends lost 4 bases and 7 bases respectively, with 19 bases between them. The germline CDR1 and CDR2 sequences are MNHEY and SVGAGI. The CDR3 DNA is TGTGCCAGCAGTTTCCAGGTTACGGGGGTGGTTGGCTACACCTTC. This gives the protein CASSFQVTGVVGYTF.

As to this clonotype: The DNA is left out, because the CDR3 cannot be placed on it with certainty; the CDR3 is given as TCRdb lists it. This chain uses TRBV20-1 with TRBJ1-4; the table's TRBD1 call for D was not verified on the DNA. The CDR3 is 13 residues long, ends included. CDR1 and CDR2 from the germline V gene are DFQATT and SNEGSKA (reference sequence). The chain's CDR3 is CSAPSGQGLNCFF.

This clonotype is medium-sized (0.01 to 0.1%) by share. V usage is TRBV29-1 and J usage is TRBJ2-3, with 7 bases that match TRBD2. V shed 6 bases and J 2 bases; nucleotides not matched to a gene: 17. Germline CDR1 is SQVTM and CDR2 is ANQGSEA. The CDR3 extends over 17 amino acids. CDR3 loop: CSVSTASSGFYTDTQYF. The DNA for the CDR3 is TGCAGCGTCTCTACAGCCTCTAGCGGCTTTTACACAGATACGCAGTATTTT.

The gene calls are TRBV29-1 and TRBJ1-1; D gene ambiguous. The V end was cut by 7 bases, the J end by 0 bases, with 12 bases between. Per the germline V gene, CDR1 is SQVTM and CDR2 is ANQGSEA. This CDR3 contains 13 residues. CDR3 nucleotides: TGCAGCGCCAGCAGGTTACTGAACACTGAAGCTTTCTTT. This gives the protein CSASRLLNTEAFF.

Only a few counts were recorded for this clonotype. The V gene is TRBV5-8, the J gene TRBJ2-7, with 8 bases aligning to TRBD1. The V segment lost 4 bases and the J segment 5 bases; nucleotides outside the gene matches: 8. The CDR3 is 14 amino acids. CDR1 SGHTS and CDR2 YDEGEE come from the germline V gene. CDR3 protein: CASSAGQGKDEQYF. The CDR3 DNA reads TGTGCCAGCAGCGCCGGACAGGGAAAGGACGAGCAGTACTTC.

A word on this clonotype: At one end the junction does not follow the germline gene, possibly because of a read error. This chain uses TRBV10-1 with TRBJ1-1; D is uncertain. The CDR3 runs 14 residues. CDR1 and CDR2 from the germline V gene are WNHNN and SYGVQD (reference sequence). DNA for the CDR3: TGTGCCAGCAGCGTGGGTCACGGGAACACTGAAGCTTTCTTT. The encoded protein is CASSVGHGNTEAFF.

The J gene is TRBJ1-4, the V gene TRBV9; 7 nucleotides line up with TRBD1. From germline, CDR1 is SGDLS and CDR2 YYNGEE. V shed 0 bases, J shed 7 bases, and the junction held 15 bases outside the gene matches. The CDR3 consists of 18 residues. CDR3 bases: TGTGCCAGCAGCGTAGTTGGACAGGCCGGGCCGCACACTGAAAAACTGTTTTTT. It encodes CASSVVGQAGPHTEKLFF.

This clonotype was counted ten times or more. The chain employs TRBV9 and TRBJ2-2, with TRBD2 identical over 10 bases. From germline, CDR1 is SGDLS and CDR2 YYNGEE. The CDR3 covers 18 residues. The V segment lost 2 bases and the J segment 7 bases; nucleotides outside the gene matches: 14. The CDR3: CASSVASGSFGGFGELFF. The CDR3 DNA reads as TGTGCCAGCAGCGTTGCTAGCGGGAGTTTCGGGGGGTTCGGGGAGCTGTTTTTT.